A single sample gave rise to the 22 T cell receptor beta chains below, sequenced in a study of blood T cell repertoires in COVID-19. Assay used: immunoSEQ multiplex PCR; TCRdb lists only in-frame clones, some missing. Found here are about 64,000 clones, 65% to 80% of them singletons; the top ten hold roughly 5%. The material sequenced was peripheral blood. All receptors come from a human donor in a cohort sampled during active COVID-19.

This clone was seen just once. The V and J genes are TRBV4-1 and TRBJ1-1; D possibly corresponds to TRBD1 (5 bases). Between the trimmed V and J ends, which lost 2 bases and 4 bases, there was a span of 14 bases. In germline, CDR1 is MGHRA, CDR2 YSYEKL. The CDR3 has 15 residues. CDR3 protein: CASSQRQMGGTEAFF. The DNA of the CDR3 is TGCGCCAGCAGCCAACGTCAGATGGGGGGCACTGAAGCTTTCTTT.

The CDR3 bases are TGTGCCAGTACGGCAGGGGTAAATTCACCCCTCCACTTT. Its protein product is CASTAGVNSPLHF. The chain carries TRBV19 and TRBJ1-6, with D maybe TRBD1 (6 bases). CDR1 and CDR2 (germline): LNHDA, SQIVND (reference sequence). This CDR3 is built from 13 residues. Trimming left V 7 bases short and J 7 bases short, with 11 bases between.

This clone appeared a single time. V gene TRBV2 combines with J gene TRBJ2-1; 9 positions match TRBD2. V gave up 2 bases and J gave up 9 bases; unmatched junction bases: 8. Germline CDR1 reads SNHLY; CDR2 reads FYNNEI. The CDR3 has 15 amino acids. CDR3 residues: CASSENLAGQVEQFF. DNA of the CDR3: TGTGCCAGCAGTGAAAACCTAGCGGGGCAGGTTGAGCAGTTCTTC.

This clone appeared a few times. The J gene is TRBJ2-7, the V gene TRBV11-3, with a weak D call TRBD2 (7 bases). In germline, CDR1 is SGHNT, CDR2 YENEEA. The CDR3 contains 13 residues. Deletions cut 5 bases from V and 6 bases from J, with 14 bases between. CDR3 amino acids: CASSKGGPREQYF. The DNA of the CDR3 is TGTGCCAGCAGCAAGGGGGGGCCTCGCGAGCAGTACTTC.

This clone was recorded once. The J gene is TRBJ2-1, the V gene TRBV19; 8 bases are shared with TRBD1. The CDR3 sequence is 15 residues long. Trimming removed 3 bases from V and 4 bases from J; junction bases left unmatched: 5. Germline assignment: CDR1 LNHDA and CDR2 SQIVND (reference sequence). In DNA, the CDR3 is TGTGCCAGTAGTATCCAGGGGGCGGGGTACAATGAGCAGTTCTTC. Its protein product is CASSIQGAGYNEQFF.

V and J are TRBV6-6 and TRBJ2-2; D gene unclear. Germline assignment: CDR1 MNHNY and CDR2 SVGAGI (reference sequence). V lost 10 bases to trimming and J lost 0 bases, with 9 bases between them. The CDR3 covers 13 residues. The chain's CDR3 is CATPLTNTGELFF. The CDR3 DNA reads TGTGCCACCCCTCTAACGAACACCGGGGAGCTGTTTTTT.

The chain is built from TRBV29-1 and TRBJ1-1; 10 nucleotides line up with TRBD1. The germline gives CDR1 SQVTM, CDR2 ANQGSEA. V lost 6 bases, J lost 4 bases, and 14 bases stayed unmatched. The CDR3 contains 16 residues. The CDR3 DNA reads TGCAGCGTCACCACCCGAGTAGGACAGGGGGGCACTGAAGCTTTCTTT. Protein product: CSVTTRVGQGGTEAFF.

V and J are TRBV19 and TRBJ2-7; 10 bases map to TRBD2. CDR1 LNHDA and CDR2 SQIVND come from the germline V gene (reference sequence). Trimming cost V 4 bases and J 2 bases; bases outside gene matches: 5. This CDR3 is built from 15 residues. The CDR3 coding sequence is TGTGCCAGTAGTACAGGACTAGCGGCAACCTACGAGCAGTACTTC. Encoded protein: CASSTGLAATYEQYF.

The rearrangement joins TRBV3-1 (or the pseudogene TRBV3-2) to TRBJ1-1; 9 bases map to TRBD1. The CDR3 is made up of 15 amino acids. V was clipped by 5 bases and J by 6 bases; unmatched bases: 10. Looked up from germline, CDR1 is LGHDT and CDR2 is YNNKEL (reference sequence). The CDR3 sequence: CASSSTGQGGAEAFF. Here the CDR3 DNA reads TGTGCCAGCAGCTCAACGGGACAGGGAGGGGCTGAAGCTTTCTTT.

The chain employs TRBV27 and TRBJ1-5, with D perhaps matching TRBD1 (6 bases). Germline V lookup: CDR1 MNHEY, CDR2 SMNVEV (reference sequence). V lost 4 bases to trimming and J lost 5 bases, with 12 bases between them. This CDR3 comprises 14 residues. This chain's CDR3 is CASSSQGGDQPQHF. As DNA, the CDR3 is TGTGCCAGCAGTTCCCAAGGGGGAGATCAGCCCCAGCATTTT.

The chain joins TRBV5-4 to TRBJ1-4; 9 bases align to TRBD1. V dropped 4 bases and J dropped 5; count of bases not matched to a gene: 3. The CDR3 contains 14 residues. Germline V CDR1 and CDR2: SGHNT, YYREEE (reference sequence). CDR3 residues: CASSVQGANEKLFF. The CDR3 bases are TGTGCCAGCAGCGTACAGGGGGCAAATGAAAAACTGTTTTTT.

V usage is TRBV9 and J usage is TRBJ1-3, with 7 bases identical to TRBD1. Germline V gives CDR1 SGDLS, CDR2 YYNGEE. The CDR3 loop spans 16 amino acids. The ends lost 4 bases at V and 2 bases at J; junction bases unmatched: 9. The CDR3 DNA sequence: TGTGCCAGCAGCTACCGGGACAGCCACGCTGGAAACACCATATATTTT. This codes for CASSYRDSHAGNTIYF.

The V and J genes are TRBV24-1 and TRBJ2-7; D may be TRBD2 (5 bases). From germline, CDR1 is KGHDR and CDR2 SFDVKD. Trimming left V 3 bases short and J 0 bases short, with 8 bases between. The CDR3 runs 14 residues. For the CDR3, the DNA is TGTGCCACCAGTGATAACAGCGGCTCCTACGAGCAGTACTTC. Translation gives CATSDNSGSYEQYF.

This rearrangement joins TRBV27 to TRBJ1-4; 9 bases agree with TRBD1. CDR3 length: 16 residues. Germline V lookup: CDR1 MNHEY, CDR2 SMNVEV (reference sequence). Germline trimming cut 6 bases from V and 1 base from J; bases unmatched to any gene: 6. For the CDR3, the DNA is TGTGCCAGCAGACCGGGACAGGGTTTAACTAATGAAAAACTGTTTTTT. Its protein product is CASRPGQGLTNEKLFF.

The chain carries TRBV5-6 and TRBJ1-4; tentative D call: TRBD1 (5 bases). The V gene's germline CDR1 is SGHDT and CDR2 YYEEEE. The CDR3 has 15 residues. V shed 7 bases and J shed 2 bases, with 15 bases lying between them. As DNA, the CDR3 is TGTGCCAGCGACAGCCACGGGCGCACTAATGAAAAACTGTTTTTT. Translation: CASDSHGRTNEKLFF. The whole variable domain, remainder taken from reference TRBV5-6 and TRBJ1-4, is DAGVTQSPTHLIKTRGQQVTLRCSPKSGHDTVSWYQQALGQGPQFIFQYYEEEERQRGNFPDRFSGHQFPNYSSELNVNALLLGDSALYLCASDSHGRTNEKLFFGSGTQLSVL.

This clone was picked up a small number of times. J is TRBJ2-1 and V is TRBV6-6; weak D call: TRBD1 (6 bases). Germline values: CDR1 MNHNY, CDR2 SVGAGI (reference sequence). V lost 10 bases and J lost 0, with 10 bases in between. The CDR3 runs 13 residues. In nucleotides, the CDR3 is TGTGCCACGAGGACAGCCTCCTACAATGAGCAGTTCTTC. Translated: CATRTASYNEQFF.

The chain links TRBV27 to TRBJ2-3; TRBD2 matches 9 bases. The germline CDR1 and CDR2 sequences are MNHEY and SMNVEV (reference sequence). CDR3 length: 15 amino acids. Trimming removed 10 bases from V and 6 bases from J; junction bases left unmatched: 14. CDR3 in amino acids: CATTPLAGFFDTQYF. In DNA form, the CDR3 reads TGTGCCACGACGCCTCTAGCGGGGTTCTTTGATACGCAGTATTTT.

The chain employs TRBV5-1 and TRBJ2-1, with D possibly being TRBD2 (7 bases). Between the trimmed V and J ends, which lost 3 bases and 14 bases, there was a span of 18 bases. The CDR3 is 13 residues long. Germline V gene sequence: CDR1 SGHRS, CDR2 YFSETQ. For the CDR3, the DNA is TGCGCCAGCAGCTCCCTGGGGGAGGGGGTTAAGTTCTTC. As protein: CASSSLGEGVKFF.

This clone was recorded at least ten times. This CDR3 is CASSSPTGRANNEQFF. The CDR3 bases are TGTGCCAGCAGTTCTCCGACAGGCCGAGCCAACAATGAGCAGTTCTTC. V and J are TRBV28 and TRBJ2-1, with a weak D call TRBD1 (6 bases). This CDR3 has 16 amino acids. Trimming removed 4 bases at V and 5 bases at J, with 18 bases between. The V gene's germline CDR1 is MDHEN and CDR2 SYDVKM.

This clone was observed a few times. This sequence joins TRBV5-4 and TRBJ1-2; possibly TRBD1 for D (6 bases). Germline assignment: CDR1 SGHNT and CDR2 YYREEE (reference sequence). V lost 1 base and J 6 bases, leaving 13 bases between the germline ends. The CDR3 extends over 14 amino acids. CDR3 DNA: TGTGCCAGCAGCTTGAATCAGGGGACTAATGGCTACACCTTC. Residues: CASSLNQGTNGYTF.

This chain uses TRBV19 with TRBJ1-1; D perhaps matches TRBD1 (5 bases). CDR1 is LNHDA, CDR2 SQIVND, per germline (reference sequence). V was clipped by 4 bases and J by 2 bases, with 11 bases between them. This CDR3 region has 14 residues. CDR3 loop: CASSRAGDNTEAFF. The CDR3 DNA reads as TGTGCCAGTAGTAGGGCGGGGGACAACACTGAAGCTTTCTTT. Full variable domain (remainder filled in from reference TRBV19 and TRBJ1-1): DGGITQSPKYLFRKEGQNVTLSCEQNLNHDAMYWYRQDPGQGLRLIYYSQIVNDFQKGDIAEGYSVSREKKESFPLTVTSAQKNPTAFYLCASSRAGDNTEAFFGQGTRLTVV.

V is TRBV21-1 and J is TRBJ1-6; the table's D gene call, TRBD1, was not cross checked with the DNA. TRBV21-1 is an annotated pseudogene. This CDR3 has 16 amino acids. The CDR3: CASSSPGSSYNSPLHF. The DNA of the CDR3 is TGTGCCAGCAGCAGCCCAGGTTCATCCTATAATTCACCCCTCCACTTT.